This note documents a single T cell receptor (beta chain) sequence. Its specificity is not known. These data come from a study of beta chain features in type 1 diabetes. In the study overall: Age, gender and cell yields were similar between patients and healthy donors.

Study results and caveats: Significant though moderate, a shortening of TCRB CDR3s appeared in all four CD4+ subsets of Type 1 diabetes patients. Over-representation of high TCR-expressing cells was a possible consequence of cDNA sequencing.

Expressed TCRB transcripts were sequenced because the entire RNA isolate underwent reverse transcription. Here immunoSEQ multiplex PCR was the method, and the copy in TCRdb shows in-frame clones only, minus some. The table shows about 710,000 clones, with over 12% occurring only once. The length of the CDR3 is 12 residues. Trimming stripped 0 bases from V and 1 base from J, with 1 base between. CDR1 and CDR2 from the germline V gene are PRHDT and FYEKMQ (reference sequence). Central memory, naive, regulatory and stem cell-like memory CD4+ cells were sorted by CD45RO/CCR7/CD25/CD127/CD95/CD27. This clonotype was obtained from a man between 18 and 35 years old with type 1 diabetes. V is TRBV13 and J is TRBJ2-7; D uncertain. The sample comprised naive CD4+ T cells from blood. The CDR3 loop is CASSLGSYEQYF. The CDR3 DNA sequence: TGTGCCAGCAGCTTAGGATCCTACGAGCAGTACTTC.